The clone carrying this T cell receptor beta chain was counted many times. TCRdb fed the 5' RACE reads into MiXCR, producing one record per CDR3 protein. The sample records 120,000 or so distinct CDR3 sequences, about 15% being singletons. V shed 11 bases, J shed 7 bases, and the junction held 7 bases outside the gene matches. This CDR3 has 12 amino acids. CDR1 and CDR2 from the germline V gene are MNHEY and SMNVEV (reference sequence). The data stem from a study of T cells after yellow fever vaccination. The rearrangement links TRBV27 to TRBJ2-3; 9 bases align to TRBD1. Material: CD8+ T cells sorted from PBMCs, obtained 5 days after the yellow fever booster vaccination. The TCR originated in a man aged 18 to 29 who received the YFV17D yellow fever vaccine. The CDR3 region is CASGTGSYTQYF. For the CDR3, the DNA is TGTGCCTCCGGGACAGGGTCATATACGCAGTATTTT.